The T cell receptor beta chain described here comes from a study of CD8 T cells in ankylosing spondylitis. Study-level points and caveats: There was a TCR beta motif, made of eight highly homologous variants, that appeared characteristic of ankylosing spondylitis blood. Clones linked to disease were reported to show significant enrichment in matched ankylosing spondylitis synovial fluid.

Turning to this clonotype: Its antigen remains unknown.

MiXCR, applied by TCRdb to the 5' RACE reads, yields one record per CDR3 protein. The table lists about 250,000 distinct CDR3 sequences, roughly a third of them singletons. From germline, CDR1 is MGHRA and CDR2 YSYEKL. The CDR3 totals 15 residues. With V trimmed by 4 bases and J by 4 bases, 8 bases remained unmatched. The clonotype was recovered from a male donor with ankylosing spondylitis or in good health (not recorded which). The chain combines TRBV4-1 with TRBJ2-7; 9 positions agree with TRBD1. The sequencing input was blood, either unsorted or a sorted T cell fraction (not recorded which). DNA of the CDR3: TGCGCCAGCAGCCCGCTACAGGGGGCGCGTTACGAGCAGTACTTC. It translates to CASSPLQGARYEQYF.